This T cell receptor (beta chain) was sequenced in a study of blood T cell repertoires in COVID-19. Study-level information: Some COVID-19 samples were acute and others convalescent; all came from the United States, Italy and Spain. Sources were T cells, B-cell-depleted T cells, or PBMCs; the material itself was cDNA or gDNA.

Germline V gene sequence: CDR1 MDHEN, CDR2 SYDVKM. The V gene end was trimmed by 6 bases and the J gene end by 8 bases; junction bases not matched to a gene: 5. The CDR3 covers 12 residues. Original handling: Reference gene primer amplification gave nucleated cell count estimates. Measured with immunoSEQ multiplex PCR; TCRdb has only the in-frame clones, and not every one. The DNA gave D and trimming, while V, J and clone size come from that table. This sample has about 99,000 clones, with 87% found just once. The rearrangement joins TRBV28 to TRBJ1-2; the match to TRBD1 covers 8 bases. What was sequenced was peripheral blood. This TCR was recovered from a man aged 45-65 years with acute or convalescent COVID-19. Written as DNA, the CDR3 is TGTGCCAGCAGGGTCGCAGGGGGCGGCTACACCTTC. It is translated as CASRVAGGGYTF.